This T cell receptor (beta chain) was identified in a study of T cell responses to AZD1222 COVID-19 vaccine. Assay: immunoSEQ multiplex PCR; the TCRdb copy retains only in-frame clones and omits some. Among tens of thousands of clones listed, about 92% were seen once. This CDR3 is 14 amino acids long. The J segment lost 6 bases and the V segment lost 1 base, leaving 5 bases of the junction unmatched. The germline gives CDR1 SGHRS, CDR2 YFSETQ. This TCR was sampled from an adult who received the AZD1222 COVID-19 vaccine. The chain carries TRBV5-1 and TRBJ1-2, with 8 bases lining up with TRBD1. This specimen was peripheral blood, taken 28 days after the second AZD1222 dose. The CDR3 DNA reads as TGCGCCAGCAGCTTGATCCAGGGGGCGCATGGCTACACCTTC. Protein sequence: CASSLIQGAHGYTF.